These 25 T cell receptor beta chains were sequenced from one sample in a study of chemoradiotherapy in HPV16-positive cancers. The method was immunoSEQ multiplex PCR; TCRdb's version includes in-frame clones alone and lacks a portion of them. The table shows 20,000 to 25,000 clones, with 70% to 90% occurring only once. Sequenced here: blood, sampled from a patient who underwent chemoradiotherapy. The receptors were gathered from a human donor with HPV-associated anogenital cancer.

V usage is TRBV13 and J usage is TRBJ2-3; 12 bases align to TRBD2. In germline, CDR1 is PRHDT, CDR2 FYEKMQ (reference sequence). The V and J ends lost 5 bases and 4 bases, in that order; junction bases with no gene match: 7. The CDR3 contains 16 residues. The CDR3 DNA sequence: TGTGCCAGCAGCCCCGAACTAGCGGGGGGATCAGATACGCAGTATTTT. Residues: CASSPELAGGSDTQYF.

This clone is a singleton in its sample. The V gene is TRBV19, the J gene TRBJ1-1; possible D gene TRBD1, 5 bases. V lost 4 bases, J lost 11 bases, and 20 bases lay in between. The CDR3 has 14 residues. Looked up from germline, CDR1 is LNHDA and CDR2 is SQIVND (reference sequence). The CDR3 bases are TGTGCCAGTAGTACAACCCCGGGACCTGGATCCGCTTTCTTT. Encoded protein: CASSTTPGPGSAFF. The entire variable domain, with the rest obtained from reference TRBV19 and TRBJ1-1, is as follows: DGGITQSPKYLFRKEGQNVTLSCEQNLNHDAMYWYRQDPGQGLRLIYYSQIVNDFQKGDIAEGYSVSREKKESFPLTVTSAQKNPTAFYLCASSTTPGPGSAFFGQGTRLTVV.

The J gene is TRBJ2-1, the V gene TRBV5-1; D possibly uses TRBD1 or TRBD2 (6 bases each). The V gene's germline CDR1 is SGHRS and CDR2 YFSETQ. This CDR3 has 15 amino acids. The V end lost 1 base, the J end lost 2 bases, and 10 bases lay between the germline ends. The CDR3 spells CASSLSGATYNEQFF. In DNA form, the CDR3 reads TGCGCCAGCAGCTTGTCGGGGGCCACCTACAATGAGCAGTTCTTC.

The chain carries TRBV7-2 and TRBJ2-1, with TRBD2 matching 12 bases. V shed 4 bases and J 6 bases; nucleotides not matched to a gene: 7. This CDR3 contains 16 residues. Germline CDR1 reads SGHTA; CDR2 reads FQGNSA. The CDR3 DNA sequence: TGTGCCAGCAGCTCTGCTAGCGGGGGGGCCTTCAATGAGCAGTTCTTC. Encoded protein: CASSSASGGAFNEQFF. Combining the CDR3 with reference TRBV7-2 and TRBJ2-1 gives the whole variable domain GAGVSQSPSNKVTEKGKDVELRCDPISGHTALYWYRQSLGQGLEFLIYFQGNSAPDKSGLPSDRFSAERTGGSVSTLTIQRTQQEDSAVYLCASSSASGGAFNEQFFGPGTRLTVL.

This chain joins TRBV11-2 and TRBJ2-5, with D possibly being TRBD1 (7 bases). Trimming cost V 5 bases and J 7 bases, with 17 bases left between them. Germline V gene sequence: CDR1 SGHAT, CDR2 FQNNGV. The CDR3 is 14 residues long. The CDR3 loop is CASSPGQGGGTQYF. CDR3 bases: TGTGCCAGCAGCCCTGGGCAGGGGGGAGGGACCCAGTACTTC.

This chain connects TRBV19 to TRBJ1-6, with a possible D match to TRBD1 (5 bases). CDR1 LNHDA and CDR2 SQIVND come from the germline V gene (reference sequence). The CDR3 runs 13 residues. Trimming cost V 6 bases and J 7 bases, with 10 bases left between them. The CDR3 loop is CASSSRDNSPLHF. The CDR3 nucleotides read TGTGCCAGTAGCTCCAGGGACAATTCACCCCTCCACTTT.

V and J are TRBV5-1 and TRBJ2-1, with D possibly TRBD2 on 6 matching bases. The CDR3 is made up of 14 amino acids. Trimming cost V 2 bases and J 6 bases, with 12 bases left between them. Germline V gene data show CDR1 as SGHRS and CDR2 as YFSETQ. In DNA, the CDR3 is TGCGCCAGCAGCTTTGGAGGGGCCTTCAATGAGCAGTTCTTC. Its translation: CASSFGGAFNEQFF.

The chain recombines TRBV4-1 with TRBJ2-2; D is unresolved. The CDR3 has 13 residues. V lost 1 base and J 9 bases, leaving 9 bases between the germline ends. Germline V CDR1 and CDR2: MGHRA, YSYEKL. The CDR3 DNA sequence: TGCGCCAGCAGCCAAGTTTCCCCACGGGAGCTGTTTTTT. Its translation: CASSQVSPRELFF.

J is TRBJ2-7 and V is TRBV4-2; D is ambiguous. This CDR3 region has 13 residues. Germline CDR1 LGHNA, CDR2 YNFKEQ. The V end lost 5 bases, the J end lost 2 bases, and 10 bases lay between the germline ends. The CDR3 reads CASSVRQAYEQYF. The CDR3 DNA sequence: TGTGCCAGCAGCGTTAGGCAGGCCTACGAGCAGTACTTC.

This clone appeared once. V usage is TRBV21-1 and J usage is TRBJ2-7; the DNA was not compared with TRBD2, the D call given in the table. TRBV21-1 is a recognized pseudogene. CDR3 length equals 14 residues. CDR3 region: CASSKPRLSYEQYV. The CDR3, as DNA: TGTGCCAGCAGCAAACCTAGACTGAGTTACGAGCAGTACGTC.

The chain carries TRBV30 and TRBJ1-1; 10 nucleotides line up with TRBD1. This CDR3 has 13 residues. The V gene's germline CDR1 is GTSNPN and CDR2 SVGIG (reference sequence). Germline trimming cut 8 bases from V and 4 bases from J; bases unmatched to any gene: 7. CDR3 loop: CAQTGGAGTEAFF. DNA of the CDR3: TGTGCCCAGACAGGGGGCGCGGGCACTGAAGCTTTCTTT.

The chain couples TRBV12-5 to TRBJ2-1; maybe TRBD1 (5 bases). The CDR3 runs 15 residues. The V end lost 2 bases, the J end lost 4 bases, and 12 bases lay between the germline ends. Germline V gene sequence: CDR1 LGHNT, CDR2 FRNRAP. The CDR3 nucleotides read TGTGCTAGTGGTTTGTTTCAGGGTGGGTACAATGAGCAGTTCTTC. Its translation is CASGLFQGGYNEQFF.

A single count supports this clone. V gene TRBV5-5 combines with J gene TRBJ1-2; D remains unclear. V was shortened by 2 bases and J by 4 bases, with 9 bases between the two germline ends. In germline, CDR1 is SGHKS, CDR2 YYEKEE (reference sequence). The CDR3 loop spans 13 amino acids. CDR3 nucleotide sequence: TGTGCCAGCAGCTTTAGTGCCCTCTATGGCTACACCTTC. Protein product: CASSFSALYGYTF.

For this clone: One end of the junction varies from germline; a read error may be responsible. The J gene is TRBJ2-1, the V gene TRBV13, with TRBD1 matching over 8 bases. Germline CDR1 reads PRHDT; CDR2 reads FYEKMQ (reference sequence). The CDR3 has 17 amino acids. CDR3 sequence: CASSVGTGLRPGNEQFF. Here the CDR3 DNA reads TGTGCCAGCAGCGTAGGGACAGGTCTGCGACCTGGGAATGAGCAGTTCTTC. Full variable domain (remainder filled in from reference TRBV13 and TRBJ2-1): AAGVIQSPRHLIKEKRETATLKCYPIPRHDTVYWYQQGPGQDPQFLISFYEKMQSDKGSIPDRFSAQQFSDYHSELNMSSLELGDSALYFCASSVGTGLRPGNEQFFGPGTRLTVL.

This chain links TRBV7-2 with TRBJ2-2; the D gene is possibly TRBD1 (6 bases). Trimming removed 1 base at V and 4 bases at J, with 10 bases between. Germline CDR1 and CDR2: SGHTA and FQGNSA. This CDR3 comprises 15 residues. In DNA form, the CDR3 reads TGTGCCAGCAGCTTAGTACTGGGGGCCACCGGGGAGCTGTTTTTT. It encodes CASSLVLGATGELFF.

CDR3: CASSQETGGFLTDTQYF. As DNA, the CDR3 is TGTGCCAGCAGCCAAGAGACGGGGGGATTCTTAACAGATACGCAGTATTTT. V usage is TRBV14 and J usage is TRBJ2-3, with 7 positions matching TRBD2. Trimming at V came to 0 bases and at J to 3 bases, leaving 9 bases not matched to a gene. CDR3 length: 17 residues. Germline loops: CDR1 SGHDN, CDR2 FVKESK.

The chain has TRBV9 and TRBJ2-3, with 9 bases fitting TRBD2. Germline assignment: CDR1 SGDLS and CDR2 YYNGEE. The CDR3 contains 17 residues. The ends lost 4 bases at V and 6 bases at J; junction bases unmatched: 15. CDR3 in amino acids: CASSPHRTSVSRDTQYF. In DNA, the CDR3 is TGTGCCAGCAGCCCTCATAGGACTAGCGTTAGCCGGGATACGCAGTATTTT. The full variable domain, rest sourced from reference TRBV9 and TRBJ2-3, is DSGVTQTPKHLITATGQRVTLRCSPRSGDLSVYWYQQSLDQGLQFLIQYYNGEERAKGNILERFSAQQFPDLHSELNLSSLELGDSALYFCASSPHRTSVSRDTQYFGPGTRLTVL.

This chain links TRBV9 with TRBJ2-3, with 8 bases identical to TRBD2. After removal of 0 bases from V and 3 bases from J, the junction contained 3 bases not matched to a gene. The CDR3 totals 15 residues. Germline assignment: CDR1 SGDLS and CDR2 YYNGEE. CDR3 region: CASSVAGGRTDTQYF. The CDR3 DNA reads TGTGCCAGCAGCGTAGCGGGGGGGCGAACAGATACGCAGTATTTT. The entire variable domain, with the rest obtained from reference TRBV9 and TRBJ2-3, is as follows: DSGVTQTPKHLITATGQRVTLRCSPRSGDLSVYWYQQSLDQGLQFLIQYYNGEERAKGNILERFSAQQFPDLHSELNLSSLELGDSALYFCASSVAGGRTDTQYFGPGTRLTVL.

The chain recombines TRBV2 with TRBJ2-3, with TRBD2 identical over 12 bases. This CDR3 spans 16 amino acids. The V gene end was trimmed by 7 bases and the J gene end by 4 bases; junction bases not matched to a gene: 9. The germline V gene has CDR1 SNHLY and CDR2 FYNNEI. CDR3 sequence (DNA): TGTGCCAGCATAATAAGGACTAGCGGGGTGTCAGATACGCAGTATTTT. It translates to CASIIRTSGVSDTQYF.

This rearrangement joins TRBV29-1 to TRBJ2-3, with 9 bases aligning to TRBD2. Trimming removed 7 bases from V and 4 bases from J; junction bases left unmatched: 12. Germline CDR1 SQVTM, CDR2 ANQGSEA. The CDR3 totals 15 residues. CDR3 loop: CSARPRAGGADTQYF. In DNA form, the CDR3 reads TGCAGCGCCCGTCCACGGGCGGGGGGGGCAGATACGCAGTATTTT.

The chain links TRBV9 to TRBJ2-1, with 13 bases fitting TRBD2. This CDR3 region has 16 residues. V shed 4 bases and J 7 bases; nucleotides not matched to a gene: 8. Germline CDR1 is SGDLS and CDR2 is YYNGEE. DNA for the CDR3: TGTGCCAGCAGCCCCAGCCCACTAGCGGGGGGGAATGAGCAGTTCTTC. Encoded protein: CASSPSPLAGGNEQFF.

The rearrangement links TRBV11-2 to TRBJ2-2, with D maybe TRBD2 (7 bases). Between the trimmed V and J ends, which lost 6 bases and 6 bases, there was a span of 26 bases. CDR1 and CDR2 (germline): SGHAT, FQNNGV. The CDR3 sequence is 18 residues long. This chain's CDR3 is CASRPLRRRGHVPGELFF. CDR3 DNA sequence: TGTGCCAGCAGACCTCTTCGAAGGCGGGGGCATGTCCCCGGGGAGCTGTTTTTT.

This chain connects TRBV6-7 to TRBJ1-2; no clear D gene. TRBV6-7 is assigned to the ORF class and has an uncertain function. CDR3 size: 14 residues. The germline V and J ends were trimmed by 2 bases and 2 bases, with 9 bases remaining between them. In DNA, the CDR3 is TGTGCCAGCAGTTACGTTTCGATAAACTATGGCTACACCTTC. Protein product: CASSYVSINYGYTF.

The rearrangement links TRBV7-9 to TRBJ2-5; TRBD2 matches at 12 bases. The CDR3 spans 17 residues. The ends lost 0 bases at V and 3 bases at J; junction bases unmatched: 5. Germline-derived CDR1 and CDR2 are SEHNR and FQNEAQ (reference sequence). The CDR3 nucleotides are TGTGCCAGCAGCTTAGCGATGAGGACTAGCGGGGAAGAGACCCAGTACTTC. The encoded protein is CASSLAMRTSGEETQYF.

This chain joins TRBV2 and TRBJ1-2; D gene unclear. The CDR3 extends over 13 amino acids. Deletions cut 7 bases from V and 5 bases from J, with 14 bases between. Germline loops: CDR1 SNHLY, CDR2 FYNNEI. Here the CDR3 reads CASTGNRGYGYTF. CDR3 DNA: TGTGCCAGCACCGGTAACAGAGGATATGGCTACACCTTC. Based on the CDR3 plus reference TRBV2 and TRBJ1-2, the full variable domain is EPEVTQTPSHQVTQMGQEVILRCVPISNHLYFYWYRQILGQKVEFLVSFYNNEISEKSEIFDDQFSVERPDGSNFTLKIRSTKLEDSAMYFCASTGNRGYGYTFGSGTRLTVV.